Presented here are 2 T cell receptor beta chains from one specimen sequenced in a study of cytomegalovirus exposure and HLA in healthy donors. The PCR used 60 Vbeta and 13 Jbeta primers. The method was immunoSEQ multiplex PCR; TCRdb's version includes in-frame clones alone and lacks a portion of them. The sample lists some 190,000 clones; about four fifths were seen once. Sequencing was performed on PBMCs. Receptors originate from a man in his forties in good health and CMV-seronegative.

The chain employs TRBV5-1 and TRBJ1-1; a weak D match, TRBD1 (6 bases). The CDR3 has 14 residues. Germline V gene data show CDR1 as SGHRS and CDR2 as YFSETQ. V was pared by 2 bases and J by 1 base, with 9 bases between. DNA of the CDR3: TGCGCCAGCAGCTTTTCACAGGGGAACACTGAAGCTTTCTTT. Protein: CASSFSQGNTEAFF.

The chain combines TRBV5-1 with TRBJ2-5, with TRBD1 matching 7 bases. The DNA end lines up better with TRBJ2-7; the J call may be wrong. The CDR3 totals 13 residues. Germline V gene data show CDR1 as SGHRS and CDR2 as YFSETQ. The CDR3 reads CASSGTVSYEQYF. The CDR3 region has the DNA TGCGCCAGCAGCGGGACAGTCTCCTACGAGCAGTACTTC.